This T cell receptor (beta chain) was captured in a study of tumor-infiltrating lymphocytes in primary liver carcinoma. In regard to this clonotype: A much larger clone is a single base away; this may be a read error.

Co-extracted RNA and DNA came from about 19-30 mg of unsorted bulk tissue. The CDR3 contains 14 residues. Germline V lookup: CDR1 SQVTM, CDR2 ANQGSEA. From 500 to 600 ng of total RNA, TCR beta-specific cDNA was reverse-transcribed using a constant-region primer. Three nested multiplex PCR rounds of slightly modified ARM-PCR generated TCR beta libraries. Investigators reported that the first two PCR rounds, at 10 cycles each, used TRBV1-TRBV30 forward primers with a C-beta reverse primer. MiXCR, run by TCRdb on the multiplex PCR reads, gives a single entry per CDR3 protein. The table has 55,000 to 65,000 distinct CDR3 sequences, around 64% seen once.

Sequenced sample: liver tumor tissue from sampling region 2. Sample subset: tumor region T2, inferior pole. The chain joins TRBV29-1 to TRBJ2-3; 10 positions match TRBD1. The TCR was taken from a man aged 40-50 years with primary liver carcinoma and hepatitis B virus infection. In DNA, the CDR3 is TGCAACGTTTCCGGGACAGGGGCGCCAGATACGCGGTATTTT. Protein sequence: CNVSGTGAPDTRYF.